This TCR beta chain was found in a study of CD8 T cells in Susac syndrome. Reverse transcription used roughly 0.5 to 1 ug RNA and random hexamers. TCRdb used MiXCR to reprocess the immunoSEQ multiplex PCR reads, holding one entry per CDR3 protein. The sample holds about 110,000 distinct CDR3 sequences; approximately 93% are singletons and the top ten take over 0.4%. The CDR3 has 12 residues. V lost 3 bases to trimming and J lost 5 bases, with 5 bases between them. The TCR comes from a human donor with Susac syndrome. Source material: CD8+ T cells from PBMCs. The V and J genes are TRBV12-3 or TRBV12-4 and TRBJ2-1, with no clear D. CDR3 in DNA: TGTGCCAGCAGTTTTTACAACAATGAGCAGTTCTTC. Translated, it gives CASSFYNNEQFF.